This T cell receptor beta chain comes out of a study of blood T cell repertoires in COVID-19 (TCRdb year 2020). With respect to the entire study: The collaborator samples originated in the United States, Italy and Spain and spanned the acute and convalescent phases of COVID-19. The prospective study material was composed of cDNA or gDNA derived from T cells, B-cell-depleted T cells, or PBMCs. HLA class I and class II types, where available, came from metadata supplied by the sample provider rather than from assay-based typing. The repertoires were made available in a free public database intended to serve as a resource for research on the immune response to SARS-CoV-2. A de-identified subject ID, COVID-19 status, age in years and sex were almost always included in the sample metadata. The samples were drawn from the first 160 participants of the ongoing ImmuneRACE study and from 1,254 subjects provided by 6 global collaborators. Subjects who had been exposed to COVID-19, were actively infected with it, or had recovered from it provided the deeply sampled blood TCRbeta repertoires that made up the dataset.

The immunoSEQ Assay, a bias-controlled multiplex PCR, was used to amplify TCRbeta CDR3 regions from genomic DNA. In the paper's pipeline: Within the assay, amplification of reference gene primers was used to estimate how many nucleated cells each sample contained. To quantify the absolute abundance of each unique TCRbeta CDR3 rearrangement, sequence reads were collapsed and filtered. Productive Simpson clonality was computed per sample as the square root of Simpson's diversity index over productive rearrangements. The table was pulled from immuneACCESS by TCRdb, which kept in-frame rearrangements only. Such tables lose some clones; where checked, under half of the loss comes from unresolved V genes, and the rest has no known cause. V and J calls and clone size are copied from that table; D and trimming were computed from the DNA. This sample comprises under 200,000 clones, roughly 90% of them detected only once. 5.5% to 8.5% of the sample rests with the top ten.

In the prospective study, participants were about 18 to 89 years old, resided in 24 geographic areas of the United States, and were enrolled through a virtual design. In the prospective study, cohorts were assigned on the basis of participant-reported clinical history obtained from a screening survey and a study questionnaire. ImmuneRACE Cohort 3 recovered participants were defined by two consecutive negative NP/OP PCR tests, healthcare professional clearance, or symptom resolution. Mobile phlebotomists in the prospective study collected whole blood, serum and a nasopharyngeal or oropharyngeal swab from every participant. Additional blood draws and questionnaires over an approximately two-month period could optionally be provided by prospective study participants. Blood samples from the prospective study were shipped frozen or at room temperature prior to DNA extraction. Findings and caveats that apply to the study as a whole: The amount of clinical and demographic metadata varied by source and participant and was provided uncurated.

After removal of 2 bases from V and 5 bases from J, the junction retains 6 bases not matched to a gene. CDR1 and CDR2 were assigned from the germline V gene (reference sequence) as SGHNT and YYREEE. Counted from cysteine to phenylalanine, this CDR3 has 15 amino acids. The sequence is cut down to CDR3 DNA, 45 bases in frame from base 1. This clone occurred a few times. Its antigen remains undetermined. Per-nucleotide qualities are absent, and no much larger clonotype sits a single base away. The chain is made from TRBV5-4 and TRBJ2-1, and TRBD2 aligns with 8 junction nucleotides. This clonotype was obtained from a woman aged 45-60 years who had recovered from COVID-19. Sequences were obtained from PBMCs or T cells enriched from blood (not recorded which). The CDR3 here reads CASSFPGREDNEQFF. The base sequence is TGTGCCAGCAGCTTTCCAGGGCGGGAGGACAATGAGCAGTTCTTC.